This entry lists 27 T cell receptor beta chains sequenced from one sample in a study of blood T cell repertoires in COVID-19. Libraries were prepared by immunoSEQ multiplex PCR; TCRdb keeps only in-frame clonotypes and omits some of them. The sample has about 140,000 clones, over 60% seen once. Material: peripheral blood. The receptors come from a man between 45 and 60 years old with acute or convalescent COVID-19.

This chain links TRBV10-3 with TRBJ2-3; maybe TRBD1 (5 bases). Deletions cut 2 bases from V and 3 bases from J, with 6 bases between. The CDR3 contains 13 residues. Germline values: CDR1 ENHRY, CDR2 SYGVKD. The CDR3 bases are TGTGCCATCAGTGAGCGACAGACAGATACGCAGTATTTT. Its protein product is CAISERQTDTQYF.

The chain is built from TRBV19 and TRBJ2-3; no clear D gene. Trimming pared 6 bases from V and 0 bases from J, leaving 10 bases between. This CDR3 is 14 amino acids long. In germline, CDR1 is LNHDA, CDR2 SQIVND (reference sequence). CDR3 DNA: TGTGCCAGTAGACCTGCCGGGAGCACAGATACGCAGTATTTT. This codes for CASRPAGSTDTQYF. Drawing the rest from reference TRBV19 and TRBJ2-3, the complete variable domain is DGGITQSPKYLFRKEGQNVTLSCEQNLNHDAMYWYRQDPGQGLRLIYYSQIVNDFQKGDIAEGYSVSREKKESFPLTVTSAQKNPTAFYLCASRPAGSTDTQYFGPGTRLTVL.

The V gene is TRBV2, the J gene TRBJ1-5; 7 positions match TRBD1. This CDR3 is 15 amino acids long. V dropped 1 base and J dropped 1; count of bases not matched to a gene: 1. Germline values: CDR1 SNHLY, CDR2 FYNNEI. The DNA of the CDR3 is TGTGCCAGCAGTGAAGGACAGGGCAGCAATCAGCCCCAGCATTTT. It encodes CASSEGQGSNQPQHF.

The gene calls are TRBV5-8 and TRBJ1-6; D is undetermined. The CDR3 covers 13 residues. V was shortened by 6 bases and J by 0 bases, with 4 bases between the two germline ends. The germline gives CDR1 SGHTS, CDR2 YDEGEE. The CDR3 spells CASTSSYNSPLHF. CDR3 coding DNA: TGTGCCAGCACCAGCTCCTATAATTCACCCCTCCACTTT. The full variable domain, with the rest looked up from reference TRBV5-8 and TRBJ1-6, is EAGVTQSPTHLIKTRGQQATLRCSPISGHTSVYWYQQALGLGLQFLLWYDEGEERNRGNFPPRFSGRQFPNYSSELNVNALELEDSALYLCASTSSYNSPLHFGNGTRLTVT.

V and J are TRBV10-2 and TRBJ2-7; D not certain. CDR3 length: 13 residues. The germline V and J ends were trimmed by 6 bases and 5 bases, with 14 bases remaining between them. CDR1 WSHSY and CDR2 SAAADI come from the germline V gene. For the CDR3, the DNA is TGCGCCAGCAGGGTGGCAGGTGACAACGAGCAGTACGTC. This codes for CASRVAGDNEQYV.

A word on this clone: One junction end does not reproduce the germline sequence, and a read error may be involved. V usage is TRBV10-1 and J usage is TRBJ1-5; TRBD1 might be the D (5 bases). Germline V CDR1 and CDR2: WNHNN, SYGVQD (reference sequence). This CDR3 is 13 amino acids long. CDR3 residues: CASSDQGNQPQHF. DNA for the CDR3: TGCGCCAGCAGTGATCAGGGCAACCAGCCCCAGCATTTT.

The CDR3 spells CASSGREFSNQPQHF. CDR3 bases: TGTGCCAGCAGCGGTAGGGAGTTTAGCAATCAGCCCCAGCATTTT. The V call is TRBV2, the J call TRBJ1-5, with D hard to call. There are 15 residues in the CDR3. The germline CDR1 and CDR2 sequences are SNHLY and FYNNEI. V shed 6 bases and J shed 0 bases, with 12 bases lying between them.

The chain couples TRBV3-1 (or the pseudogene TRBV3-2) to TRBJ2-7; weak D call: TRBD2 (6 bases). Germline values: CDR1 LGHDT, CDR2 YNNKEL (reference sequence). V was cut by 4 bases and J by 9 bases, with 13 bases left in between. The CDR3 has 12 amino acids. The DNA for the CDR3 is TGTGCCAGCAGCCCAGGCGGGCGGGGGCAGTACTTC. Translated: CASSPGGRGQYF.

This chain connects TRBV5-1 to TRBJ2-7, with D possibly being TRBD2 (5 bases). V was clipped by 4 bases and J by 6 bases, with 17 bases between them. The CDR3 length is 14 residues. Germline values: CDR1 SGHRS, CDR2 YFSETQ. The CDR3 DNA sequence: TGCGCCAGCAGCCCCTGGACGGGGTCGGGCGAGCAGTACTTC. This codes for CASSPWTGSGEQYF.

The chain employs TRBV3-1 (or the pseudogene TRBV3-2) and TRBJ1-4; D not certain. The CDR3 length is 15 residues. V lost 4 bases to trimming and J lost 0 bases, with 9 bases between them. CDR1 and CDR2 from the germline V gene are LGHDT and YNNKEL (reference sequence). The CDR3 region has the DNA TGTGCCAGCAGCCCAAACAGTGCAACTAATGAAAAACTGTTTTTT. Protein: CASSPNSATNEKLFF.

This CDR3 is CASSLTGRYGYTF. CDR3 in DNA: TGTGCCAGCAGTTTGACAGGGAGGTATGGCTACACCTTC. This sequence joins TRBV27 and TRBJ1-2; 7 nucleotides agree with TRBD1. The germline gives CDR1 MNHEY, CDR2 SMNVEV (reference sequence). The V and J ends lost 3 bases and 5 bases, in that order; junction bases with no gene match: 3. The CDR3 length is 13 residues.

J is TRBJ2-1 and V is TRBV3-1 (or the pseudogene TRBV3-2); TRBD2 might be the D (6 bases). Trimming removed 3 bases at V and 2 bases at J, with 8 bases between. The CDR3 runs 14 residues. The germline gives CDR1 LGHDT, CDR2 YNNKEL (reference sequence). The CDR3 DNA reads TGTGCCAGCAGCCAGCGGGGTACCTACAATGAGCAGTTCTTC. Translating it yields CASSQRGTYNEQFF.

Regarding this clone: Other DNA sequences within the sample encode an identical CDR3. The chain recombines TRBV6-5 with TRBJ1-1; 9 bases fit TRBD1. V dropped 6 bases and J dropped 2; count of bases not matched to a gene: 4. This CDR3 region has 14 residues. Germline CDR1 and CDR2: MNHEY and SVGAGI. The CDR3 here is CASRDRGLNTEAFF. The CDR3 nucleotides are TGTGCCAGCAGAGACAGGGGGTTAAACACTGAAGCTTTCTTT.

The rearrangement uses TRBV12-3 or TRBV12-4 and TRBJ1-2; TRBD1 might be the D (6 bases). The CDR3 has 13 residues. Trimming stripped 6 bases from V and 4 bases from J, with 12 bases between. The CDR3 here is CASSGGAGYGYTF. Written as DNA, the CDR3 is TGTGCCAGCAGCGGGGGGGCCGGCTATGGCTACACCTTC.

The chain couples TRBV2 to TRBJ1-3; D not resolved. The CDR3 contains 16 residues. V was clipped by 6 bases and J by 0 bases, with 15 bases between them. The germline V gene has CDR1 SNHLY and CDR2 FYNNEI. CDR3 nucleotides: TGTGCCAGCAGCGCAAATCCCCAAGCCTCTGGAAACACCATATATTTT. Its protein product is CASSANPQASGNTIYF.

This clone showed up many times. This chain links TRBV24-1 with TRBJ2-1, with 7 positions matching TRBD2. Germline assignment: CDR1 KGHDR and CDR2 SFDVKD. Trimming at V came to 5 bases and at J to 4 bases, leaving 7 bases not matched to a gene. The CDR3 is 15 residues long. The CDR3 nucleotides are TGTGCCACCAGTGGCGGGGGTTCGGGTTACAATGAGCAGTTCTTC. Translation: CATSGGGSGYNEQFF.

This chain uses TRBV5-4 with TRBJ1-1; 8 bases are a match to TRBD1. This CDR3 spans 13 amino acids. The V segment lost 5 bases and the J segment 3 bases; nucleotides outside the gene matches: 3. CDR1 and CDR2 (germline): SGHNT, YYREEE (reference sequence). The CDR3 bases are TGTGCCAGCAGAGTGGACAGGGACACTGAAGCTTTCTTT. Translated, it gives CASRVDRDTEAFF.

This clone was counted only a few times. This chain links TRBV27 with TRBJ1-5; perhaps TRBD1 as D (6 bases). Germline loops: CDR1 MNHEY, CDR2 SMNVEV (reference sequence). Trimming cost V 5 bases and J 5 bases, with 13 bases left between them. The CDR3 is 14 residues long. This CDR3 reads CASSDTGGHQPQHF. The CDR3 DNA is TGTGCCAGCAGTGATACGGGGGGGCATCAGCCCCAGCATTTT.

The chain couples TRBV10-3 to TRBJ2-1; D is ambiguous. This CDR3 has 14 residues. Trimming took 6 bases from V and 6 from J, leaving 15 bases between them. CDR1 is ENHRY, CDR2 SYGVKD, per germline. The CDR3 reads CAIRGSVAGNEQFF. For the CDR3, the DNA is TGTGCCATCAGGGGTTCCGTCGCAGGCAATGAGCAGTTCTTC.

The chain has TRBV2 and TRBJ1-6, with D unclear. With 4 bases removed from V and 8 bases from J, the gap between germline ends came to 12 bases. The CDR3 consists of 14 residues. Germline CDR1 reads SNHLY; CDR2 reads FYNNEI. CDR3 sequence: CASSVSVNDSPLHF. As DNA, the CDR3 is TGTGCCAGCAGTGTTTCAGTAAATGATTCACCCCTCCACTTT.

The gene calls are TRBV7-8 and TRBJ1-6, with D possibly being TRBD1 (6 bases). V was cut by 1 base and J by 7 bases, with 11 bases left in between. The CDR3 totals 15 residues. Germline CDR1 reads SGHVS; CDR2 reads FQNEAQ. CDR3 residues: CASSLGQAPNSPLHF. The CDR3 DNA reads TGTGCCAGCAGCTTAGGACAGGCCCCAAATTCACCCCTCCACTTT.

The genes are TRBV27 and TRBJ2-3, with TRBD1 identical over 10 bases. This CDR3 is built from 17 residues. Germline V gives CDR1 MNHEY, CDR2 SMNVEV (reference sequence). V lost 2 bases and J lost 6; bases outside the gene matches: 11. The CDR3 spells CASSLPSPGQGLDTQYF. The CDR3 DNA reads as TGTGCCAGCAGTTTACCTAGCCCGGGACAGGGGTTGGATACGCAGTATTTT.

The rearrangement joins TRBV7-9 to TRBJ2-6; D is possibly TRBD2 (7 bases). The germline CDR1 and CDR2 sequences are SEHNR and FQNEAQ (reference sequence). With 5 bases removed from V and 4 bases from J, the gap between germline ends came to 15 bases. The CDR3 consists of 16 residues. The CDR3 here is CASSPRGGTGANVLTF. The CDR3 DNA reads as TGTGCCAGCAGCCCTAGGGGGGGGACCGGGGCCAACGTCCTGACTTTC.

The V and J genes are TRBV12-5 and TRBJ2-5; 8 nucleotides match TRBD1. J lost 5 bases, V lost 5 bases, and 4 bases had no gene match. This CDR3 is built from 13 residues. CDR1 LGHNT and CDR2 FRNRAP come from the germline V gene. The CDR3 loop is CASGADRVETQYF. The CDR3, as DNA: TGTGCTAGTGGTGCGGACAGGGTTGAGACCCAGTACTTC. Based on the CDR3 plus reference TRBV12-5 and TRBJ2-5, the full variable domain is DARVTQTPRHKVTEMGQEVTMRCQPILGHNTVFWYRQTMMQGLELLAYFRNRAPLDDSGMPKDRFSAEMPDATLATLKIQPSEPRDSAVYFCASGADRVETQYFGPGTRLLVL.

The chain recombines TRBV7-2 with TRBJ2-4, with no clear D. Germline V lookup: CDR1 SGHTA, CDR2 FQGNSA. V was trimmed by 8 bases and J by 9 bases, leaving 20 bases between them. The CDR3 runs to 14 residues. This chain's CDR3 is CASRTPAGPPIQYF. The CDR3 DNA reads TGTGCCAGCCGTACTCCGGCAGGCCCCCCCATTCAGTACTTC.

This chain connects TRBV4-1 to TRBJ2-1; possible D gene TRBD1, 6 bases. This CDR3 comprises 16 residues. Per the germline V gene, CDR1 is MGHRA and CDR2 is YSYEKL. Trimming pared 0 bases from V and 1 base from J, leaving 10 bases between. The CDR3, as DNA: TGCGCCAGCAGCCAAGACTGGGGGCAGTCCTACAATGAGCAGTTCTTC. It translates to CASSQDWGQSYNEQFF.

This clone was seen only a few times. This chain's CDR3 is CASSLEVSGAGSQPQHF. CDR3 DNA sequence: TGTGCCAGCAGCTTGGAGGTCAGCGGGGCAGGTAGTCAGCCCCAGCATTTT. J is TRBJ1-5 and V is TRBV5-5, with D possibly being TRBD1 (5 bases). Trimming stripped 0 bases from V and 6 bases from J, with 19 bases between. CDR3 length: 17 amino acids. The V gene's germline CDR1 is SGHKS and CDR2 YYEKEE (reference sequence). The variable domain in full, with the rest retrieved from reference TRBV5-5 and TRBJ1-5, is DAGVTQSPTHLIKTRGQQVTLRCSPISGHKSVSWYQQVLGQGPQFIFQYYEKEERGRGNFPDRFSARQFPNYSSELNVNALLLGDSALYLCASSLEVSGAGSQPQHFGDGTRLSIL.